These T cell receptor beta chains were read from a single sample in a study of Ad26.COV2.S vaccination and SARS-CoV-2 variants. Sequencing was performed with immunoSEQ multiplex PCR; in TCRdb, only in-frame clones are kept and a portion is missing. The table includes roughly 380,000 clones, roughly 90% detected once. Sequenced material: peripheral blood, taken in a trial of Ad26.COV2.S vaccine versus placebo. These receptors originate from a person aged 18-60 years who received the Ad26.COV2.S COVID-19 vaccine or a placebo. CDR3s include the opening cysteine and the closing phenylalanine or tryptophan. Fields, in order: J gene, V gene, D gene, clone size, CDR3 protein, CDR3 DNA. A D gene is named only where the DNA matches it firmly. The size field is filled for only some rows; it gives once, few, many or a size class.

j_gene: TRBJ2-3
v_gene: TRBV4-2
d_gene: -
abundance: -
CDR3aa: CASSRGLRRNTDTQYF
CDR3nt: TGTGCCAGCAGCCGTGGACTACGCAGAAACACAGATACGCAGTATTTT

j_gene: TRBJ2-7
v_gene: TRBV6-1
d_gene: -
abundance: -
CDR3aa: CASSERGRSYEQYF
CDR3nt: TGTGCCAGCAGTGAAAGGGGACGGTCCTACGAGCAGTACTTC

j_gene: TRBJ2-2
v_gene: TRBV10-3
d_gene: -
abundance: -
CDR3aa: CAISESGPGELFF
CDR3nt: TGTGCCATCAGTGAATCGGGGCCCGGGGAGCTGTTTTTT

j_gene: TRBJ1-3
v_gene: TRBV9
d_gene: TRBD1
abundance: -
CDR3aa: CASSYNPGQGPGNTIYF
CDR3nt: TGTGCCAGCAGCTATAATCCGGGACAGGGGCCAGGAAACACCATATATTTT

j_gene: TRBJ2-5
v_gene: TRBV5-1
d_gene: TRBD2
abundance: -
CDR3aa: CASSLRTSGGAETQYF
CDR3nt: TGCGCCAGCAGCTTACGGACTAGCGGGGGGGCAGAGACCCAGTACTTC

j_gene: TRBJ1-4
v_gene: TRBV27
d_gene: -
abundance: -
CDR3aa: CASSGRGGEKLFF
CDR3nt: TGTGCCAGCAGTGGAAGGGGTGGGGAAAAACTGTTTTTT

j_gene: TRBJ2-4
v_gene: TRBV6-2/TRBV6-3
d_gene: -
abundance: -
CDR3aa: CASSLAGDRSKNIQYF
CDR3nt: TGTGCCAGCAGTTTGGCAGGAGACCGTTCCAAAAACATTCAGTACTTC

j_gene: TRBJ2-5
v_gene: TRBV7-2
d_gene: TRBD2
abundance: -
CDR3aa: CASSLGAGDQETQYF
CDR3nt: TGTGCCAGCAGCTTAGGGGCGGGGGACCAAGAGACCCAGTACTTC

j_gene: TRBJ1-1
v_gene: TRBV25-1
d_gene: TRBD1
abundance: once
CDR3aa: CASSRTGGLAEAFF
CDR3nt: TGTGCCAGCAGTAGGACAGGGGGCTTGGCTGAAGCTTTCTTT

j_gene: TRBJ2-3
v_gene: TRBV7-9
d_gene: TRBD1
abundance: -
CDR3aa: CASTGTGGGTDTQYF
CDR3nt: TGTGCCAGCACCGGGACAGGGGGGGGCACAGATACGCAGTATTTT

j_gene: TRBJ2-7
v_gene: TRBV6-6
d_gene: -
abundance: -
CDR3aa: CASSSQSGAYEQYF
CDR3nt: TGTGCCAGCAGTTCCCAATCGGGGGCTTACGAGCAGTACTTC

j_gene: TRBJ2-2
v_gene: TRBV4-3
d_gene: TRBD1
abundance: -
CDR3aa: CASSHSMGGQGDRVGNTGELFF
CDR3nt: TGCGCCAGCAGCCACAGTATGGGGGGACAGGGGGATCGAGTTGGGAACACCGGGGAGCTGTTTTTT

j_gene: TRBJ2-7
v_gene: TRBV14
d_gene: -
abundance: -
CDR3aa: CASSQDSSFLEQYF
CDR3nt: TGTGCCAGCAGCCAGGACAGTTCTTTCCTCGAGCAGTACTTC

j_gene: TRBJ2-2
v_gene: TRBV29-1
d_gene: -
abundance: -
CDR3aa: CSVGHGGNTGELFF
CDR3nt: TGCAGCGTGGGACACGGGGGGAACACCGGGGAGCTGTTTTTT

j_gene: TRBJ2-7
v_gene: TRBV18
d_gene: TRBD1
abundance: -
CDR3aa: CASSPRGGPYEQYF
CDR3nt: TGTGCCAGCTCACCACGAGGGGGCCCCTACGAGCAGTACTTC

j_gene: TRBJ1-5
v_gene: TRBV5-5
d_gene: -
abundance: -
CDR3aa: CASSLLKTGISNQPQHF
CDR3nt: TGTGCCAGCAGCTTGCTAAAGACAGGTATTAGCAATCAGCCCCAGCATTTT

j_gene: TRBJ2-1
v_gene: TRBV10-1
d_gene: -
abundance: -
CDR3aa: CASSESVRGHEQFF
CDR3nt: TGCGCCAGCAGTGAGTCGGTAAGGGGCCATGAGCAGTTCTTC

j_gene: TRBJ2-7
v_gene: TRBV7-9
d_gene: -
abundance: -
CDR3aa: CASSLGGLVYEQYF
CDR3nt: TGTGCCAGCAGCTTAGGCGGGTTGGTCTACGAGCAGTACTTC

j_gene: TRBJ2-7
v_gene: TRBV5-1
d_gene: -
abundance: -
CDR3aa: CASSLWQGIAYEQYF
CDR3nt: TGCGCCAGCAGCTTGTGGCAGGGAATAGCCTACGAGCAGTACTTC

j_gene: TRBJ1-1
v_gene: TRBV21-1
d_gene: -
abundance: -
CDR3aa: CASSDTRQGKNTEAFF
CDR3nt: TGTGCCAGCAGCGACACACGACAGGGTAAGAACACTGAAGCTTTCTTT

j_gene: TRBJ2-3
v_gene: TRBV11-1
d_gene: -
abundance: -
CDR3aa: CASSLAGSIDTQYF
CDR3nt: TGTGCCAGCAGCTTAGCAGGGTCCATAGATACGCAGTATTTT

j_gene: TRBJ1-4
v_gene: TRBV4-2
d_gene: -
abundance: -
CDR3aa: CASSQVGRVNEKLFF
CDR3nt: TGTGCCAGCAGCCAAGTCGGTCGTGTTAATGAAAAACTGTTTTTT

j_gene: TRBJ1-2
v_gene: TRBV19
d_gene: TRBD1
abundance: -
CDR3aa: CASEDRGIYGYTF
CDR3nt: TGTGCCAGCGAGGACAGGGGAATCTATGGCTACACCTTC

j_gene: TRBJ2-7
v_gene: TRBV7-6
d_gene: -
abundance: -
CDR3aa: CASSPSASYEQYF
CDR3nt: TGTGCCAGCAGCCCCTCAGCATCCTACGAGCAGTACTTC

j_gene: TRBJ2-5
v_gene: TRBV5-1
d_gene: -
abundance: -
CDR3aa: CASSSFPQETQYF
CDR3nt: TGCGCCAGCAGCTCCTTCCCCCAAGAGACCCAGTACTTC

j_gene: TRBJ1-2
v_gene: TRBV28
d_gene: -
abundance: -
CDR3aa: CASKHDSYGYTF
CDR3nt: TGTGCCAGCAAACATGACAGCTATGGCTACACCTTC

j_gene: TRBJ1-1
v_gene: TRBV7-9
d_gene: TRBD1
abundance: -
CDR3aa: CATSDRENIEAFF
CDR3nt: TGTGCCACGTCCGACAGGGAAAATATTGAAGCTTTCTTT

j_gene: TRBJ2-2
v_gene: TRBV7-6
d_gene: -
abundance: -
CDR3aa: CASSPRTDGTGELFF
CDR3nt: TGTGCCAGCAGCCCTCGGACAGACGGGACCGGGGAGCTGTTTTTT

j_gene: TRBJ2-2
v_gene: TRBV7-3
d_gene: -
abundance: -
CDR3aa: CASSSRAEAGELFF
CDR3nt: TGTGCCAGCAGCTCCCGGGCGGAGGCCGGGGAGCTGTTTTTT

j_gene: TRBJ2-4
v_gene: TRBV3-1/TRBV3-2
d_gene: -
abundance: -
CDR3aa: CASSPPEAIPKNIQYF
CDR3nt: TGTGCCAGCAGCCCGCCGGAAGCTATCCCAAAAAACATTCAGTACTTC

j_gene: TRBJ1-2
v_gene: TRBV9
d_gene: -
abundance: -
CDR3aa: CASSGNRAEEGYTF
CDR3nt: TGTGCCAGCAGCGGGAACAGGGCCGAGGAAGGCTACACCTTC

j_gene: TRBJ2-7
v_gene: TRBV2
d_gene: TRBD1
abundance: -
CDR3aa: CASSEAGTAPSCF
CDR3nt: TGTGCCAGCAGTGAAGCGGGGACAGCCCCAAGCTGCTTC

j_gene: TRBJ2-2
v_gene: TRBV2
d_gene: -
abundance: -
CDR3aa: CASRGPGGSTGELFF
CDR3nt: TGTGCCAGCAGGGGTCCAGGGGGGAGCACCGGGGAGCTGTTTTTT

j_gene: TRBJ2-2
v_gene: TRBV11-3
d_gene: -
abundance: -
CDR3aa: CASWTQCGELFF
CDR3nt: TGTGCCTCCTGGACCCAGTGTGGGGAGCTGTTTTTT

j_gene: TRBJ2-3
v_gene: TRBV2
d_gene: TRBD2
abundance: -
CDR3aa: CASTRAGASTDTQYF
CDR3nt: TGTGCCAGCACAAGGGCGGGAGCTAGCACAGATACGCAGTATTTT

j_gene: TRBJ2-7
v_gene: TRBV3-1/TRBV3-2
d_gene: -
abundance: few
CDR3aa: CASSQAVRSYEQYF
CDR3nt: TGTGCCAGCAGCCAAGCGGTAAGATCCTACGAGCAGTACTTC

j_gene: TRBJ1-2
v_gene: TRBV3-1/TRBV3-2
d_gene: -
abundance: -
CDR3aa: CASSPLSGPSLGYTF
CDR3nt: TGTGCCAGCAGCCCACTGTCCGGCCCTTCACTAGGCTACACCTTC

j_gene: TRBJ2-1
v_gene: TRBV24-1
d_gene: -
abundance: -
CDR3aa: CATSDWGLLKYEQFF
CDR3nt: TGTGCCACCAGTGATTGGGGATTGTTAAAGTATGAGCAGTTCTTC

j_gene: TRBJ2-2
v_gene: TRBV7-9
d_gene: -
abundance: -
CDR3aa: CASSITSGELFF
CDR3nt: TGTGCCAGCAGCATTACCAGCGGGGAGCTGTTTTTT

j_gene: TRBJ2-7
v_gene: TRBV7-8
d_gene: -
abundance: -
CDR3aa: CASSSSADSSYEQYF
CDR3nt: TGTGCCAGCAGCTCATCCGCCGACAGCTCCTACGAGCAGTACTTC

j_gene: TRBJ2-7
v_gene: TRBV6-1
d_gene: TRBD1
abundance: -
CDR3aa: CASSEGQGASYEQYF
CDR3nt: TGTGCCAGCAGTGAGGGTCAGGGGGCGTCCTACGAGCAGTACTTC

j_gene: TRBJ2-2
v_gene: TRBV15
d_gene: -
abundance: -
CDR3aa: CATSREAAGNTGELFF
CDR3nt: TGTGCCACCAGCAGAGAGGCGGCAGGGAACACCGGGGAGCTGTTTTTT

j_gene: TRBJ1-1
v_gene: TRBV4-1
d_gene: -
abundance: -
CDR3aa: CASKLPGLAEAFF
CDR3nt: TGCGCCAGCAAGCTCCCGGGACTTGCTGAAGCTTTCTTT

j_gene: TRBJ1-1
v_gene: TRBV7-2
d_gene: -
abundance: -
CDR3aa: CASSLAHPGLATEAFF
CDR3nt: TGTGCCAGCAGCTTAGCGCATCCAGGTCTGGCCACTGAAGCTTTCTTT

j_gene: TRBJ2-7
v_gene: TRBV14
d_gene: -
abundance: -
CDR3aa: CASRNLLGEQYF
CDR3nt: TGTGCCAGCAGAAATTTACTTGGCGAGCAGTACTTC

j_gene: TRBJ1-6
v_gene: TRBV15
d_gene: -
abundance: -
CDR3aa: CATSRVDPASPLHF
CDR3nt: TGTGCCACCAGCAGAGTGGACCCGGCTTCACCCCTCCACTTT

j_gene: TRBJ2-7
v_gene: TRBV7-8
d_gene: TRBD1
abundance: few
CDR3aa: CASSLPGQGVSEQYF
CDR3nt: TGTGCCAGCAGCTTGCCGGGACAGGGGGTCTCCGAGCAGTACTTC

j_gene: TRBJ2-7
v_gene: TRBV7-8
d_gene: TRBD1
abundance: -
CDR3aa: CASSRDRAYEQYF
CDR3nt: TGTGCCAGCAGCCGGGACAGGGCCTACGAGCAGTACTTC

j_gene: TRBJ2-7
v_gene: TRBV7-2
d_gene: TRBD2
abundance: -
CDR3aa: CASSQVLAGIEQYF
CDR3nt: TGTGCCAGCAGCCAAGTGCTAGCGGGGATCGAGCAGTACTTC

j_gene: TRBJ2-5
v_gene: TRBV5-4
d_gene: -
abundance: -
CDR3aa: CASSALVVGTETQYF
CDR3nt: TGTGCCAGCAGCGCGCTAGTCGTGGGGACCGAGACCCAGTACTTC

j_gene: TRBJ1-1
v_gene: TRBV2
d_gene: TRBD1
abundance: -
CDR3aa: CASNQQGPGTEAFF
CDR3nt: TGTGCCAGCAACCAACAGGGGCCTGGCACTGAAGCTTTCTTT

j_gene: TRBJ1-6
v_gene: TRBV24-1
d_gene: -
abundance: -
CDR3aa: CATVAGRGTNSPLHF
CDR3nt: TGTGCCACCGTAGCGGGGAGGGGGACTAATTCACCCCTCCACTTT

j_gene: TRBJ2-7
v_gene: TRBV7-2
d_gene: TRBD2
abundance: -
CDR3aa: CASSLLGGSYEQYF
CDR3nt: TGTGCCAGCAGCTTATTGGGGGGGTCCTACGAGCAGTACTTC

j_gene: TRBJ2-7
v_gene: TRBV10-3
d_gene: -
abundance: -
CDR3aa: CAISDPGRSSYEQYF
CDR3nt: TGTGCCATCAGTGACCCGGGCCGGAGCTCCTACGAGCAGTACTTC

j_gene: TRBJ2-4
v_gene: TRBV4-2
d_gene: TRBD2
abundance: -
CDR3aa: CASSQDSPGTSGGADIQYF
CDR3nt: TGTGCCAGCAGCCAAGATAGCCCCGGTACTAGCGGGGGGGCCGACATTCAGTACTTC

j_gene: TRBJ2-5
v_gene: TRBV19
d_gene: TRBD2
abundance: -
CDR3aa: CASGGGGAETQYF
CDR3nt: TGTGCCAGTGGTGGCGGGGGGGCTGAGACCCAGTACTTC

j_gene: TRBJ2-1
v_gene: TRBV7-3
d_gene: TRBD1
abundance: few
CDR3aa: CASSHGQGAFNEQFF
CDR3nt: TGTGCCAGCAGCCACGGACAGGGGGCTTTCAATGAGCAGTTCTTC

j_gene: TRBJ2-2
v_gene: TRBV11-3
d_gene: -
abundance: -
CDR3aa: CASSPRGGITGELFF
CDR3nt: TGTGCCAGCAGCCCGAGGGGGGGCATCACCGGGGAGCTGTTTTTT

j_gene: TRBJ2-2
v_gene: TRBV7-3
d_gene: -
abundance: -
CDR3aa: CASSIGGTGELFF
CDR3nt: TGTGCCAGCAGCATCGGGGGAACCGGGGAGCTGTTTTTT